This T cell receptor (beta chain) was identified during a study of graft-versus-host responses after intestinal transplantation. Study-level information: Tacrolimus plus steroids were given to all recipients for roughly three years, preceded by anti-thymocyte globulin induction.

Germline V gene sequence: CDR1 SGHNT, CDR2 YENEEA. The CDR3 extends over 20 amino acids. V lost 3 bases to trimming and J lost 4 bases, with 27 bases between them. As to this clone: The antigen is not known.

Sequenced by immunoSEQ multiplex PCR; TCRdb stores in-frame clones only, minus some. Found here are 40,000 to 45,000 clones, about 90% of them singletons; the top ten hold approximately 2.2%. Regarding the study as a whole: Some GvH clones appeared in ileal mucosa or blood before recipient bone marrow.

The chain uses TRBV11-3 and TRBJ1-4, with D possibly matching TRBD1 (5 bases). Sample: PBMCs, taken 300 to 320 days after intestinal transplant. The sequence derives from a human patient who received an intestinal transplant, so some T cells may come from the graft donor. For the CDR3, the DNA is TGTGCCAGCAGCTTGTTGGAGTGGATGGGGGGATCGGGCCTTAATGAAAAACTGTTTTTT. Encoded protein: CASSLLEWMGGSGLNEKLFF. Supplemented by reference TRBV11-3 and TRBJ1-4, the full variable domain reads EAGVVQSPRYKIIEKKQPVAFWCNPISGHNTLYWYLQNLGQGPELLIRYENEEAVDDSQLPKDRFSAERLKGVDSTLKIQPAELGDSAVYLCASSLLEWMGGSGLNEKLFFGSGTQLSVL.